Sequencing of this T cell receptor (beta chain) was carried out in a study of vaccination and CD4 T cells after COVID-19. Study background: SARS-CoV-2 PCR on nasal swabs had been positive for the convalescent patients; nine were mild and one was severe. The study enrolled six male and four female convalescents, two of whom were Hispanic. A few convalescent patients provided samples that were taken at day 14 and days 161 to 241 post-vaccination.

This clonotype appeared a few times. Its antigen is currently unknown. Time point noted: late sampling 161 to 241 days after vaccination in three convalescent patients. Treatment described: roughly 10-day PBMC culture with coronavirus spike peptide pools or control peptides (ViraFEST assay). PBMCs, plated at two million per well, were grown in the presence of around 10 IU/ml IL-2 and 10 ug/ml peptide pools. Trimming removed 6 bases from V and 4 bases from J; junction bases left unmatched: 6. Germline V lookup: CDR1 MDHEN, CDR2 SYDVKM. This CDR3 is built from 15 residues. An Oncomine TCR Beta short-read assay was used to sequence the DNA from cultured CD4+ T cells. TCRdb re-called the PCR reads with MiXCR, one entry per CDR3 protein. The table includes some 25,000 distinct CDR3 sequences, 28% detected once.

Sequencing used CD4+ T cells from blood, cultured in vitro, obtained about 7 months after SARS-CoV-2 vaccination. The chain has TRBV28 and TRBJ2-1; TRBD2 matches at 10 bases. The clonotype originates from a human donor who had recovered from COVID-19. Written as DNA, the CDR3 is TGTGCCAGCAGACCAAGCGGGAGGGGATACAATGAGCAGTTCTTC. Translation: CASRPSGRGYNEQFF.